This T cell receptor beta chain was observed in a study of control samples from healthy donors and cancer patients. The germline gives CDR1 KGHSH, CDR2 LQKENI. This CDR3 is built from 14 residues. Trimming shortened V by 2 bases and J by 6 bases, and 13 bases separated the two germline ends. The repertoire was sequenced with immunoSEQ multiplex PCR; TCRdb's copy has only in-frame clones and lacks some. The repertoire holds approximately 100,000 clones, with 82% as singletons. This clone was detected only once. This sequence originates from a man aged 60-69 years in good health. Material: blood. V gene TRBV18 combines with J gene TRBJ1-1; tentatively, D is TRBD1 (5 bases). CDR3 bases: TGTGCCAGCTCACCAGTTGGGGGTGAGGCTGAAGCTTTCTTT. Its translation: CASSPVGGEAEAFF.